These T cell receptor beta chains were read from a single sample in a study of CD8+CD57+ T cells in acquired aplastic anemia. TCRdb re-derived calls from the reads in MiXCR, one entry per CDR3 protein. The sample includes about 160,000 distinct CDR3 sequences, 40% to 55% of them seen just once. Material: sorted CD4+, CD8+, or CD8+CD57+ T cells (not recorded which) from PBMCs. The receptor source for this set is a human donor with aplastic anemia. The conserved cysteine and the conserved F or W are not part of the CDR3 here.

v_gene	j_gene	CDR3aa
TRBV5-1	TRBJ1-1	ASSGGPNTEAF
TRBV7-9	TRBJ1-4	ASSQTTGGGEKLF
TRBV7-6	TRBJ2-3	ASSLTRTGEASTDTQY
TRBV9	TRBJ2-6	ASSVGLDSGANVLT
TRBV7-2	TRBJ2-5	ASSPKETQY
TRBV12-3/TRBV12-4	TRBJ2-7	ASSRLGTDYEQY
TRBV20-1	TRBJ2-7	SGARGRDEQY
TRBV20-1	TRBJ2-5	SARTGAGVEETQY
TRBV7-2	TRBJ1-2	ASSRNLYGYT
TRBV29-1	TRBJ1-1	SVMDGNTEAF
TRBV6-1	TRBJ1-1	ASILTLQGKAF
TRBV7-9	TRBJ1-2	ASRVRRDLFYGYT
TRBV29-1	TRBJ1-6	SVGVTRDSPLH
TRBV29-1	TRBJ1-1	SVGAAGNTEAF
TRBV20-1	TRBJ1-1	SASRGADTEAF
TRBV24-1	TRBJ2-1	ATSDLLGREQF
TRBV7-9	TRBJ1-1	ASSLDHGGNTEAF
TRBV5-4	TRBJ1-2	ASTTRTGWNYGYT
TRBV7-6	TRBJ1-4	ASSSWGTELF
TRBV6-5	TRBJ1-1	ASSSLVQGAKFGEAF
TRBV15	TRBJ1-2	ATSRPGNYGYT
TRBV24-1	TRBJ2-7	ATSDPTSGGYEQY
TRBV19	TRBJ2-1	ASSIGRGRDEQF
TRBV19	TRBJ2-2	ASSPHTSGRAGELF
TRBV25-1	TRBJ2-1	ASSDTDGAEQF
TRBV10-3	TRBJ2-7	ATEDGRDYEQY
TRBV7-3	TRBJ2-6	ASSLMGPRIGGANVLT
TRBV10-3	TRBJ2-7	AIRPTGSYEQY
TRBV5-4	TRBJ2-3	ASSLGTSGVYTDTQY
TRBV7-2	TRBJ1-2	ASSPPGQGSGGYT
TRBV7-3	TRBJ2-3	ASSIDRGTQY
TRBV3-1	TRBJ1-2	ASSQEKGNYGYT
TRBV15	TRBJ2-7	ATSRDPLEYEQY
TRBV27	TRBJ2-5	ASSLSGALRGETQY
TRBV18	TRBJ1-1	ASSKPGGEAF
TRBV7-6	TRBJ2-5	AQGQQETQY
TRBV19	TRBJ1-5	ASTYRGFGQPQH
TRBV29-1	TRBJ2-7	SRRGGYEQY
TRBV9	TRBJ1-2	ASSVGPGGYGYT
TRBV20-1	TRBJ2-1	SAKSSGGNNEQF
TRBV9	TRBJ1-5	ASSVGSSNQPQH
TRBV12-3/TRBV12-4	TRBJ1-2	ASSFGQTYGYT
TRBV24-1	TRBJ2-7	ATSDWEGQY
TRBV25-1	TRBJ2-1	ASSEWGNNEQF
TRBV5-4	TRBJ2-2	ASSLGVAGTTGELF
TRBV3-1	TRBJ1-6	ASRSGTDNSPLH
TRBV4-1	TRBJ1-3	ASSQEKDLSGNTIY
TRBV20-1	TRBJ2-3	SARGERTPNTQY
TRBV15	TRBJ2-5	ATSRGGGAETQY
TRBV19	TRBJ1-1	ASSKVATDGNTEAF
TRBV10-2	TRBJ2-5	ASKESGETQY
TRBV29-1	TRBJ2-7	SGGQGREQY
TRBV7-2	TRBJ2-5	ASSSGSESLGGTQY
TRBV3-1	TRBJ2-2	ASNPRTGELF